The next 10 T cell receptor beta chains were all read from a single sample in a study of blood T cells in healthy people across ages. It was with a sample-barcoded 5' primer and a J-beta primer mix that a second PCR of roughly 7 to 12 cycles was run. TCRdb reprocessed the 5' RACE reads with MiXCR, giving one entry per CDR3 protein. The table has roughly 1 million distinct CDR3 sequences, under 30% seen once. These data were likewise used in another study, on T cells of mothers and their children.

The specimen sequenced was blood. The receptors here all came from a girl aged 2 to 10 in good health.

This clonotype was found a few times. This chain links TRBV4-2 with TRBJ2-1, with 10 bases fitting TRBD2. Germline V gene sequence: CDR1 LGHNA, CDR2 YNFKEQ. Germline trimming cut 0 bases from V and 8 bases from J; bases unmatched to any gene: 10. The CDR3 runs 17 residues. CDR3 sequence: CASSQDGASGSDDEQFF. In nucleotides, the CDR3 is TGTGCCAGCAGCCAAGATGGGGCTAGCGGGAGTGACGATGAGCAGTTCTTC.

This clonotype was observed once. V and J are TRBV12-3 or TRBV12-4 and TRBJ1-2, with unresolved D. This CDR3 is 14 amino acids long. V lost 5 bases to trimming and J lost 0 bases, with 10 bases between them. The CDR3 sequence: CASSRTESNYGYTF. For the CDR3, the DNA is TGTGCCAGCAGTCGGACCGAATCTAACTATGGCTACACCTTC.

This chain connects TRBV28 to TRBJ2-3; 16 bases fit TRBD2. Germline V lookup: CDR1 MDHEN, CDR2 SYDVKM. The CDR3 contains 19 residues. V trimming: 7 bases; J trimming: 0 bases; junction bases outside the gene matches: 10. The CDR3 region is CASKLLGLAGGPSTDTQYF. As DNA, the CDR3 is TGTGCCAGCAAGCTCTTGGGACTAGCGGGAGGGCCCAGCACAGATACGCAGTATTTT.

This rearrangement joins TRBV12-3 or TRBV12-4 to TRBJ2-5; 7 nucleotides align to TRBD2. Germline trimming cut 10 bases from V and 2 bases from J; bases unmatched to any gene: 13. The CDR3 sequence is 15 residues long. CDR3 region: CATAQVAGEQETQYF. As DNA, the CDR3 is TGTGCCACCGCCCAGGTTGCGGGGGAACAAGAGACCCAGTACTTC.

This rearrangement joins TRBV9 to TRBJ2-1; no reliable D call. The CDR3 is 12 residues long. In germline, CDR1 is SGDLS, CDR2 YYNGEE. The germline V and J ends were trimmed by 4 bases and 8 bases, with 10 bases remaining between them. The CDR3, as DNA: TGTGCCAGCAGCCCCCGTGAGTATGAGCAGTTCTTC. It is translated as CASSPREYEQFF.

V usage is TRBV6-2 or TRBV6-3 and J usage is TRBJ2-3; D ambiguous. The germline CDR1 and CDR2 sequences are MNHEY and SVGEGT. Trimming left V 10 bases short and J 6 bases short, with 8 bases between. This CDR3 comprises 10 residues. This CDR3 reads CATLGDTQYF. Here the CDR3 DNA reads TGTGCCACTCTTGGGGATACGCAGTATTTT.

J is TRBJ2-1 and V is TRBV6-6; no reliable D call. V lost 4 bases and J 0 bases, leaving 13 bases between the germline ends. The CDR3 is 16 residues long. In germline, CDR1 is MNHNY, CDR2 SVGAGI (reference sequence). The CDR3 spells CASSWTVTSSYNEQFF. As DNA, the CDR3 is TGTGCCAGCAGTTGGACGGTTACAAGCTCCTACAATGAGCAGTTCTTC.

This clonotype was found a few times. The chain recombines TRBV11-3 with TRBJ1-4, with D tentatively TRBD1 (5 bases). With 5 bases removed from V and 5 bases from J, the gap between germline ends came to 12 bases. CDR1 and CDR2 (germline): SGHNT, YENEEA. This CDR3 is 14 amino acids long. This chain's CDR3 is CASSRSGPNEKLFF. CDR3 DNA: TGTGCCAGCAGCCGGTCGGGGCCGAATGAAAAACTGTTTTTT.

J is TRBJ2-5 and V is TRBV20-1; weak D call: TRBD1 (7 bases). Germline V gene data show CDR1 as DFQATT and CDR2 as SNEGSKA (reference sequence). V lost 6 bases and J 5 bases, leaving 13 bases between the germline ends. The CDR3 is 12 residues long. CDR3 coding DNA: TGCAGTGCCTCACAGGGGAGGGAGACCCAGTACTTC. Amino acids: CSASQGRETQYF.

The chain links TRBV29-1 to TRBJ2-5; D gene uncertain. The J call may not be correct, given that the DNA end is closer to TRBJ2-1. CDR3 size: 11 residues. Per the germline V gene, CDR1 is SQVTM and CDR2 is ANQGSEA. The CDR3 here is CSPWTAHEQFF. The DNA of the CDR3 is TGCAGCCCTTGGACGGCCCATGAGCAGTTCTTC.